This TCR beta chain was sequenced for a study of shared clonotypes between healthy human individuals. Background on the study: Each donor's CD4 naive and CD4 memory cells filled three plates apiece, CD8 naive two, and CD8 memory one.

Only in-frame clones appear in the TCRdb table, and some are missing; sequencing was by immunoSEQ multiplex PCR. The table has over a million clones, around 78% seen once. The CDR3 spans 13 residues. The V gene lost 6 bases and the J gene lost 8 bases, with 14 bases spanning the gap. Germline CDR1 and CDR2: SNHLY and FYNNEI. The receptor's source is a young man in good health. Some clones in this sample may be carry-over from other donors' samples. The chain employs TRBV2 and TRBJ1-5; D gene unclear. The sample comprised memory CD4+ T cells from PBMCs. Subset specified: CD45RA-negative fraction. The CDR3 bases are TGTGCCAGCAGCCCTCCTTCCCTGGAGCCCCAGCATTTT. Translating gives CASSPPSLEPQHF.